This TCR beta chain was captured by sequencing in a study of T cell responses to AZD1222 COVID-19 vaccine. General observations from the study: Spike-specific TCR repertoires showed rising breadth and depth after two AZD1222 doses. Repertoires in all cases were sampled only once the peak T cell response had passed. Across the whole spike, CD4 TCRs peaked at regions 160-218 and 743-854.

A remark on this clone: Antigen: not known.

The CDR3 spans 18 residues. CDR1 and CDR2 (germline): SQVTM, ANQGSEA. The V and J ends lost 6 bases and 2 bases, in that order; junction bases with no gene match: 16. The assay was immunoSEQ multiplex PCR, and TCRdb's table has in-frame clones only and misses some. The table records 180,000 or so clones, around 90% of them present only once. The genes are TRBV29-1 and TRBJ2-1; the match to TRBD2 covers 10 bases. The material was peripheral blood, obtained 28 days after the second dose of the MenACWY control vaccine. The clonotype originates from an adult who received the MenACWY meningococcal vaccine as a control. The CDR3 loop reads CSVDRFLILAGAYNEQFF. Here the CDR3 DNA reads TGCAGCGTCGACCGATTCCTCATTCTAGCGGGAGCCTACAATGAGCAGTTCTTC.